This T cell receptor beta chain was retrieved from a study of cytomegalovirus exposure and HLA in healthy donors. Study details: In terms of ancestry, the Caucasian-associated cluster contained roughly four fifths of the roughly 400 genotyped donors. Study-wide results and caveats: In a later analysis, TCR beta V- and J-gene trimming was associated with a missense DCLRE1C variant. Researchers reported that a few CMV-associated chains were confirmed in vitro as CMV antigen-specific. Earlier analysis looked at TCR beta V segments, and most were productive about 90% or about 30% of the time.

Researchers ran the PCR with 60 Vbeta and 13 Jbeta primers. Profiling relied on immunoSEQ multiplex PCR, and the TCRdb table lists in-frame clones only, not all of them. The repertoire has 50,000 or so clones, 65% to 85% of them found once; the top ten carry 2.5%. The length of the CDR3 is 13 residues. Germline CDR1 reads SGHTA; CDR2 reads FQGNSA. With V trimmed by 4 bases and J by 2 bases, 1 base remained unmatched. As regards this clone: Its antigen is not known.

The chain recombines TRBV7-2 with TRBJ2-7; 8 positions agree with TRBD1. This receptor was obtained from a boy between 5 and 17 years old in good health and CMV-seropositive. The material sequenced was PBMCs. CDR3 DNA: TGTGCCAGCAGCTGGGACAGGACCTACGAGCAGTACTTC. This sequence encodes CASSWDRTYEQYF.